A single TCR beta chain is shown here with its context. Its antigen is not identified. Primers included in the PCR were 60 Vbeta and 13 Jbeta primers. TCRdb's table, derived via immunoSEQ multiplex PCR, lists solely in-frame clones and lacks some. The table has some 210,000 clones, roughly four fifths seen once; the top ten hold roughly a tenth. This sample was included in a study of cytomegalovirus exposure and HLA in healthy donors. Regarding the study as a whole: In a later analysis, about 17,000 TCR beta sequences were associated with HLA alleles at 0.05 false discovery rate. A link between a missense DCLRE1C variant and TCR beta V- and J-gene trimming emerged from a later analysis. Earlier analysis found most TCR beta V segments productive about 90% or about 30% of the time.

The V end lost 4 bases, the J end lost 7 bases, and 26 bases lay between the germline ends. Germline CDR1 reads SGHTA; CDR2 reads FQGNSA. This CDR3 contains 18 residues. The TCR sequence derives from a woman in her forties or fifties in good health and CMV-seropositive. Sequenced input: PBMCs. The chain has TRBV7-2 and TRBJ2-1, with D maybe TRBD1 (7 bases). CDR3: CASSSPRGRGQPSNEQFF. The DNA of the CDR3 is TGTGCCAGCAGCTCCCCTCGAGGGCGGGGACAGCCCTCAAATGAGCAGTTCTTC.